One T cell receptor beta chain is described in this entry. Its antigen is not identified. Both 60 Vbeta primers and 13 Jbeta primers went into the PCR. Assay used: immunoSEQ multiplex PCR; TCRdb lists only in-frame clones, some missing. The sample holds about 89,000 clones; 65% to 80% are singletons and the top ten take 10%. The data were obtained in a study of cytomegalovirus exposure and HLA in healthy donors. General study points: Apart from CMV serostatus, no immune exposure information was available.

The origin of this receptor is a man younger than 45 in good health and CMV-seropositive. Sequencing was carried out using PBMCs.

The CDR3 sequence is CAWSVLDGNTIYF. Here the CDR3 DNA reads TGTGCCTGGAGTGTACTTGATGGAAACACCATATATTTT. This chain joins TRBV30 and TRBJ1-3; no firm D call. Germline loops: CDR1 GTSNPN, CDR2 SVGIG (reference sequence). The CDR3 sequence is 13 residues long. V lost 0 bases, J lost 3 bases, and 6 bases lay in between.